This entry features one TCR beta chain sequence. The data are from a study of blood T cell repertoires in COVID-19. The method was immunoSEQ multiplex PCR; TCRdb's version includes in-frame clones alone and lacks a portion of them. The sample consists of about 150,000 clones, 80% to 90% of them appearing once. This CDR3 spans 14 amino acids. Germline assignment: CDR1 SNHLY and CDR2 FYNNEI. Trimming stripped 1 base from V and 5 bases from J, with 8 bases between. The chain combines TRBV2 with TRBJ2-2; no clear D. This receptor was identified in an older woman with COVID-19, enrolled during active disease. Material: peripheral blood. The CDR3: CASSEDLGTGELFF. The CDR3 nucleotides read TGTGCCAGCAGTGAAGATCTCGGGACCGGGGAGCTGTTTTTT.